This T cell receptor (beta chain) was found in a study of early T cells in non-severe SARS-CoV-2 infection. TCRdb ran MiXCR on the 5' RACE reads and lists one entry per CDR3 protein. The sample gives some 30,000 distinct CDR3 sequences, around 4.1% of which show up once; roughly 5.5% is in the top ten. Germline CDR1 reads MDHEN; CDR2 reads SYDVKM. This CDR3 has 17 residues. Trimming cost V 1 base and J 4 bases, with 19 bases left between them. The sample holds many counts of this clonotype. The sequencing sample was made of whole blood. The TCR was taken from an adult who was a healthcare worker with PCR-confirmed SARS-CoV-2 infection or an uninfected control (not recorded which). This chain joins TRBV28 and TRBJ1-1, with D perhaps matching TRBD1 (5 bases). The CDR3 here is CASSLLQDLWSGTEAFF. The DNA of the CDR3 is TGTGCCAGCAGTTTATTACAGGATCTGTGGAGTGGCACTGAAGCTTTCTTT.